This entry lists 32 T cell receptor beta chains sequenced from one sample in a study of T-cell memory formation after mild COVID-19. Using its own MiXCR run on the 5' RACE reads, TCRdb lists one record per CDR3 protein. Of some 310,000 distinct CDR3 sequences listed, approximately 22% are singletons. The sequencing sample was made of PBMCs or a T cell subset sorted from them (not recorded which). These receptor sequences come from a man aged 18 to 30 who had mild COVID-19 (a few samples of this study predate the infection). Cell type and time point are not known.

V gene TRBV3-1 combines with J gene TRBJ1-2, with 11 bases lining up with TRBD1. This CDR3 spans 14 amino acids. Germline loops: CDR1 LGHDT, CDR2 YNNKEL (reference sequence). The trim removed 4 bases at V and 7 bases at J, leaving 5 bases unmatched. The CDR3 here is CASSRGQGARGYTF. CDR3 coding DNA: TGTGCCAGCAGCCGCGGACAGGGGGCTCGTGGCTACACCTTC.

The V gene is TRBV4-1, the J gene TRBJ2-1, with a weak D call TRBD2 (7 bases). This CDR3 comprises 14 residues. Trimming took 4 bases from V and 7 from J, leaving 14 bases between them. The germline gives CDR1 MGHRA, CDR2 YSYEKL. This CDR3 is CASSPRGGGNEQFF. CDR3 nucleotides: TGCGCCAGCAGCCCGAGAGGGGGGGGGAATGAGCAGTTCTTC.

This clonotype was detected a few times. This chain joins TRBV5-1 and TRBJ2-5; TRBD1 matches 9 bases. Germline lookup yields CDR1 SGHRS and CDR2 YFSETQ. V gave up 2 bases and J gave up 2 bases; unmatched junction bases: 4. This CDR3 is built from 15 residues. Here the CDR3 DNA reads TGCGCCAGCAGCTTTACCGGGACAGGGCAAGAGACCCAGTACTTC. Amino acids: CASSFTGTGQETQYF.

This clonotype was counted between two and nine times. The chain is built from TRBV3-1 and TRBJ1-6, with D unresolved. V was trimmed by 0 bases and J by 12 bases, leaving 15 bases between them. The CDR3 spans 15 residues. The germline CDR1 and CDR2 sequences are LGHDT and YNNKEL (reference sequence). Here the CDR3 DNA reads TGTGCCAGCAGCCAAGATGGGAGTAGTTATGGACCCCTCCACTTT. Translation gives CASSQDGSSYGPLHF.

The chain employs TRBV7-9 and TRBJ2-1; 9 nucleotides line up with TRBD1. V was clipped by 5 bases and J by 3 bases; unmatched bases: 5. From germline, CDR1 is SEHNR and CDR2 FQNEAQ (reference sequence). This CDR3 region has 15 residues. CDR3 nucleotides: TGTGCCAGCAGCCCTGACAGGGGGATCTACAATGAGCAGTTCTTC. Its protein is CASSPDRGIYNEQFF.

The chain has TRBV20-1 and TRBJ1-1; D might be TRBD1 (6 bases). This CDR3 contains 13 residues. Germline V gives CDR1 DFQATT, CDR2 SNEGSKA (reference sequence). The V end was cut by 6 bases, the J end by 5 bases, with 16 bases between. CDR3 sequence reads: CSASTGGRTEAFF. The CDR3 nucleotides read TGCAGTGCCTCGACAGGTGGGAGGACTGAAGCTTTCTTT.

The chain carries TRBV15 and TRBJ1-4, with 7 positions matching TRBD1. Germline V CDR1 and CDR2: LNHNV, YYDKDF (reference sequence). CDR3 size: 17 residues. Trimming at V came to 0 bases and at J to 3 bases, leaving 7 bases not matched to a gene. CDR3 region: CATSRDLGTASNEKLFF. DNA of the CDR3: TGTGCCACCAGCAGAGATTTGGGGACAGCATCTAATGAAAAACTGTTTTTT.

This clonotype appeared a few times. This sequence joins TRBV18 and TRBJ2-3; unclear D gene. V was clipped by 2 bases and J by 0 bases, with 3 bases between them. The germline V gene encodes CDR1 KGHSH and CDR2 LQKENI. The CDR3 has 13 residues. The CDR3: CASSPVSTDTQYF. The CDR3 DNA reads as TGTGCCAGCTCACCAGTTAGCACAGATACGCAGTATTTT.

This chain connects TRBV12-3 or TRBV12-4 to TRBJ2-3; D is unresolved. The CDR3 extends over 13 amino acids. The ends were cut back, 6 bases at V and 5 bases at J, with 12 bases in the middle. This CDR3 is CASRSDVGDTQYF. The CDR3 DNA reads as TGTGCCAGCAGAAGTGACGTGGGAGATACGCAGTATTTT.

The chain combines TRBV7-2 with TRBJ1-6; 10 bases map to TRBD1. CDR3 length: 14 amino acids. V gave up 0 bases and J gave up 14 bases; unmatched junction bases: 4. Germline loops: CDR1 SGHTA, CDR2 FQGNSA. The CDR3 DNA reads as TGTGCCAGCAGCTTAGCGGGACAGGGGTTGGCCCTCCACTTT. Translation: CASSLAGQGLALHF.

This clonotype showed up many times. The genes are TRBV5-1 and TRBJ1-1, with D hard to call. This CDR3 comprises 13 residues. CDR1 and CDR2 (germline): SGHRS, YFSETQ. Trimming removed 0 bases at V and 2 bases at J, with 5 bases between. The CDR3 sequence is CASSLVTNTEAFF. In nucleotides, the CDR3 is TGCGCCAGCAGCTTGGTCACTAACACTGAAGCTTTCTTT.

The chain recombines TRBV20-1 with TRBJ2-7, with D possibly matching TRBD2 (5 bases). Trimming cost V 3 bases and J 5 bases, with 5 bases left between them. Germline-derived CDR1 and CDR2 are DFQATT and SNEGSKA (reference sequence). CDR3 length: 10 amino acids. This CDR3 reads CSARRDEQYF. CDR3 in DNA: TGCAGTGCTAGGAGGGACGAGCAGTACTTC.

This clonotype has more than one count but fewer than ten. Sequence at one end of the junction differs from germline and may be a read error. This chain joins TRBV20-1 and TRBJ2-1; maybe TRBD2 (5 bases). Germline CDR1 DFQATT, CDR2 SNEGSKA (reference sequence). The CDR3 runs to 8 residues. The CDR3 protein is CSARRGLF. The CDR3 DNA reads as TGCAGTGCTAGACGGGGTCTCTTC.

The chain carries TRBV7-2 and TRBJ2-2; no definite D call. CDR3 length: 13 amino acids. The germline V gene encodes CDR1 SGHTA and CDR2 FQGNSA. V lost 5 bases to trimming and J lost 7 bases, with 11 bases between them. This CDR3 reads CASSHGPNGELFF. CDR3 DNA sequence: TGTGCCAGCAGCCACGGACCGAACGGGGAGCTGTTTTTT. Combining the CDR3 with reference TRBV7-2 and TRBJ2-2 gives the whole variable domain GAGVSQSPSNKVTEKGKDVELRCDPISGHTALYWYRQSLGQGLEFLIYFQGNSAPDKSGLPSDRFSAERTGGSVSTLTIQRTQQEDSAVYLCASSHGPNGELFFGEGSRLTVL.

The rearrangement uses TRBV4-1 and TRBJ2-5, with 9 bases matching TRBD2. V dropped 4 bases and J dropped 2; count of bases not matched to a gene: 5. Germline V CDR1 and CDR2: MGHRA, YSYEKL. The CDR3 is made up of 15 amino acids. The CDR3 reads CASSPTAGGQETQYF. The CDR3 DNA reads TGCGCCAGCAGCCCTACGGCGGGGGGGCAAGAGACCCAGTACTTC.

The chain uses TRBV5-1 and TRBJ1-2; D possibly corresponds to TRBD1 (6 bases). Germline loops: CDR1 SGHRS, CDR2 YFSETQ. Deletions cut 0 bases from V and 6 bases from J, with 9 bases between. The CDR3 extends over 13 amino acids. CDR3 DNA: TGCGCCAGCAGCTTGGCACAGGGTGATGGCTACACCTTC. It yields the protein CASSLAQGDGYTF.

The chain employs TRBV11-2 and TRBJ1-6; 8 bases align to TRBD1. Looked up from germline, CDR1 is SGHAT and CDR2 is FQNNGV. The CDR3 length is 15 residues. With 6 bases clipped from V and 7 bases from J, the junction kept 8 bases outside the gene matches. CDR3: CASRSRDRRNSPLHF. In nucleotides, the CDR3 is TGTGCCAGCAGATCCCGGGACAGGCGAAATTCACCCCTCCACTTT.

This clonotype was observed a handful of times. DNA of the CDR3: TGTGCCAGCAGCGTTGACAGGGTGCGAGGATCACCCCTCCACTTT. It yields the protein CASSVDRVRGSPLHF. The chain joins TRBV7-8 to TRBJ1-6; 7 bases align to TRBD1. The V and J ends lost 5 bases and 10 bases, in that order; junction bases with no gene match: 11. This CDR3 region has 15 residues. In germline, CDR1 is SGHVS, CDR2 FQNEAQ. The full variable domain, its missing parts supplied by reference TRBV7-8 and TRBJ1-6, is GAGVSQSPRYKVAKRGQDVALRCDPISGHVSLFWYQQALGQGPEFLTYFQNEAQLDKSGLPSDRFFAERPEGSVSTLKIQRTQQEDSAVYLCASSVDRVRGSPLHFGNGTRLTVT.

J is TRBJ2-7 and V is TRBV2; D is unresolved. V was shortened by 8 bases and J by 4 bases, with 15 bases between the two germline ends. Germline V CDR1 and CDR2: SNHLY, FYNNEI. This CDR3 spans 13 amino acids. The CDR3 reads CASGTELKYEQYV. The CDR3 bases are TGTGCCAGCGGTACTGAACTGAAATACGAGCAGTACGTC.

The chain recombines TRBV10-3 with TRBJ2-7; TRBD2 agrees at 9 bases. Germline V lookup: CDR1 ENHRY, CDR2 SYGVKD. After removal of 7 bases from V and 4 bases from J, the junction contained 8 bases not matched to a gene. This CDR3 comprises 14 residues. The CDR3 loop is CAIKLSGGHYEQYF. The CDR3 DNA sequence: TGTGCCATCAAGCTTAGCGGGGGCCATTACGAGCAGTACTTC.

This clonotype was counted between two and nine times. The chain couples TRBV27 to TRBJ1-2; tentatively, D is TRBD1 (6 bases). Trimming pared 2 bases from V and 4 bases from J, leaving 23 bases between. This CDR3 region has 18 residues. CDR1 is MNHEY and CDR2 is SMNVEV in the germline V gene (reference sequence). In DNA, the CDR3 is TGTGCCAGCAGTTTAAGCCCTGCCTCGGGACAAGTTCTCTATGGCTACACCTTC. This encodes CASSLSPASGQVLYGYTF.

This clonotype was detected a few times. V usage is TRBV21-1 and J usage is TRBJ2-2. TRBV21-1 is assigned pseudogene status. This CDR3 region has 14 residues. CDR3: CASSPMVNTGELFF. The CDR3 DNA is TGTGCCAGCAGTCCTATGGTCAACACCGGGGAGCTGTTTTTT.

This clonotype was recorded at least ten times. This rearrangement joins TRBV5-1 to TRBJ2-5; D is ambiguous. V gave up 2 bases and J gave up 1 base, with 6 bases separating them. The germline V gene encodes CDR1 SGHRS and CDR2 YFSETQ. The CDR3 is 13 amino acids. CDR3 bases: TGCGCCAGCAGCTTAGGTTCCCAAGAGACCCAGTACTTC. This codes for CASSLGSQETQYF.

The chain couples TRBV6-5 to TRBJ2-7; 11 bases align to TRBD2. After removal of 6 bases from V and 4 bases from J, the junction contained 5 bases not matched to a gene. The CDR3 runs 14 residues. Germline CDR1 MNHEY, CDR2 SVGAGI. CDR3 DNA sequence: TGTGCCAGCAGCAGGTCTAGCGGGGGGTACGAGCAGTACTTC. Translation: CASSRSSGGYEQYF.

The rearrangement joins TRBV20-1 to TRBJ1-5; the D gene is possibly TRBD1 (6 bases). Between the trimmed V and J ends, which lost 1 base and 0 bases, there was a span of 13 bases. CDR3 length: 16 amino acids. Germline V gene lookup returns CDR1 DFQATT and CDR2 SNEGSKA (reference sequence). The CDR3 DNA reads TGCAGTGCTAGAGTTGGGGGGGCTGATAGCAATCAGCCCCAGCATTTT. Amino acids: CSARVGGADSNQPQHF.

This clonotype was seen ten or more times. The rearrangement uses TRBV7-2 and TRBJ2-1; D unresolved. This CDR3 has 15 residues. Trimming left V 5 bases short and J 0 bases short, with 11 bases between. Germline assignment: CDR1 SGHTA and CDR2 FQGNSA. The CDR3 here is CASSRAGSSYNEQFF. The CDR3 bases are TGTGCCAGCAGCAGAGCCGGAAGCTCCTACAATGAGCAGTTCTTC.

This clonotype has just a few counts. The CDR3 spells CASSLNAQPQHF. DNA of the CDR3: TGTGCCAGCAGCCTTAACGCTCAGCCCCAGCATTTT. The J gene is TRBJ1-5, the V gene TRBV7-2; D remains ambiguous. With 5 bases removed from V and 6 bases from J, the gap between germline ends came to 8 bases. Germline lookup yields CDR1 SGHTA and CDR2 FQGNSA. The CDR3 extends over 12 amino acids. The whole variable domain, filled in from reference TRBV7-2 and TRBJ1-5, reads GAGVSQSPSNKVTEKGKDVELRCDPISGHTALYWYRQSLGQGLEFLIYFQGNSAPDKSGLPSDRFSAERTGGSVSTLTIQRTQQEDSAVYLCASSLNAQPQHFGDGTRLSIL.

This clonotype has just a few counts. The gene calls are TRBV20-1 and TRBJ1-2, with D perhaps TRBD1 (5 bases). Trimming removed 3 bases at V and 7 bases at J, with 12 bases between. The CDR3 spans 12 residues. Germline V gene sequence: CDR1 DFQATT, CDR2 SNEGSKA (reference sequence). CDR3: CSASTRDGGYTF. The CDR3 DNA follows: TGCAGTGCTAGTACACGGGACGGTGGCTACACCTTC.

This clonotype was detected a few times. The V call is TRBV5-1, the J call TRBJ1-2; 10 bases are shared with TRBD1. Germline CDR1 reads SGHRS; CDR2 reads YFSETQ. This CDR3 comprises 15 residues. The V and J ends lost 4 bases and 4 bases, in that order; junction bases with no gene match: 7. This chain's CDR3 is CASSPSGTGVYGYTF. The CDR3 DNA reads as TGCGCCAGCAGCCCCTCCGGGACAGGGGTCTATGGCTACACCTTC. Full variable domain (rest looked up from reference TRBV5-1 and TRBJ1-2): KAGVTQTPRYLIKTRGQQVTLSCSPISGHRSVSWYQQTPGQGLQFLFEYFSETQRNKGNFPGRFSGRQFSNSRSEMNVSTLELGDSALYLCASSPSGTGVYGYTFGSGTRLTVV.

This sequence joins TRBV20-1 and TRBJ1-2; a possible D gene is TRBD1 (6 bases). The CDR3 runs to 15 residues. V gave up 5 bases and J gave up 2 bases, with 18 bases separating them. Germline values: CDR1 DFQATT, CDR2 SNEGSKA (reference sequence). CDR3 coding DNA: TGCAGTGCTCCGGTCCTAGGGGGAGGAAACTATGGCTACACCTTC. Amino acids: CSAPVLGGGNYGYTF.

The rearrangement uses TRBV28 and TRBJ2-7; D gene ambiguous. The CDR3 is made up of 14 amino acids. Trimming stripped 5 bases from V and 6 bases from J, with 17 bases between. The V gene's germline CDR1 is MDHEN and CDR2 SYDVKM. The chain's CDR3 is CASSRPSLHPEQYV. CDR3 coding DNA: TGTGCCAGCAGTCGCCCGTCTCTCCATCCCGAGCAGTACGTC.

This clonotype has more than one count but fewer than ten. This chain connects TRBV15 to TRBJ1-1; D possibly corresponds to TRBD1 (5 bases). The length of the CDR3 is 14 residues. CDR1 is LNHNV, CDR2 YYDKDF, per germline (reference sequence). Trimming left V 5 bases short and J 4 bases short, with 14 bases between. The CDR3 loop is CATSGAGGVTEAFF. The DNA of the CDR3 is TGTGCCACCAGCGGGGCCGGGGGTGTCACTGAAGCTTTCTTT.